The present T cell receptor beta chain was sequenced within a study of T cells expressing NK-cell markers. Overall study: Seven HCMV-seropositive donors and one seronegative donor made up the eight sequenced donors.

Germline values: CDR1 SGHRS, CDR2 YFSETQ. This CDR3 spans 12 amino acids. TCRdb reprocessed the 5' RACE reads and stores each CDR3 protein as one record, lacking DNA. Its table records about 400,000 distinct CDR3 sequences. This chain connects TRBV5-1 to TRBJ2-3; the D gene TCRdb calls, TRBD1, cannot be checked with no DNA. Sequencing was carried out using blood T cells: a sorted CD56 or NKG2C T cell subset, CD4+ or CD8+ T cells, or bulk PBMC T cells (not recorded which). This clonotype was obtained from a woman aged 45 to 65 in good health. This chain's CDR3 is CASSLQGRILYF.